These 24 T cell receptor beta chains were all obtained from the same sample, sequenced in a study of blood T cell repertoires in COVID-19. Using immunoSEQ multiplex PCR, the repertoire was profiled, and TCRdb retains in-frame clones only, with some absent. Here the sample spans 150,000 to 200,000 clones, approximately 87% being singletons. Sequencing used peripheral blood. The receptors were gathered from a woman between 65 and 79 years old with COVID-19, enrolled during active disease.

V is TRBV4-1 and J is TRBJ2-2; 10 bases fit TRBD2. Germline V gene data show CDR1 as MGHRA and CDR2 as YSYEKL. CDR3 size: 15 residues. Trimming took 8 bases from V and 3 from J; bases not matched to a gene: 6. CDR3 nucleotides: TGCGCCAGCGCTCTAGCGGGAGCGGACACCGGGGAGCTGTTTTTT. This gives the protein CASALAGADTGELFF.

The V call is TRBV29-1, the J call TRBJ1-1; 9 bases align to TRBD1. From germline, CDR1 is SQVTM and CDR2 ANQGSEA. The CDR3 runs 13 residues. V shed 6 bases, J shed 6 bases, and the junction held 8 bases outside the gene matches. CDR3 sequence: CSVATGGLAEAFF. The CDR3 DNA reads as TGCAGCGTGGCGACAGGGGGTTTGGCTGAAGCTTTCTTT. The whole variable domain, remainder taken from reference TRBV29-1 and TRBJ1-1, is SAVISQKPSRDICQRGTSLTIQCQVDSQVTMMFWYRQQPGQSLTLIATANQGSEATYESGFVIDKFPISRPNLTFSTLTVSNMSPEDSSIYLCSVATGGLAEAFFGQGTRLTVV.

The V call is TRBV7-2, the J call TRBJ2-7, with TRBD2 matching over 10 bases. Trimming took 1 base from V and 4 from J; bases not matched to a gene: 7. The CDR3 spans 16 residues. Germline V gene lookup returns CDR1 SGHTA and CDR2 FQGNSA. The CDR3: CASSLGLAGEQYEQYF. In nucleotides, the CDR3 is TGTGCCAGCAGCTTAGGTCTAGCGGGAGAGCAATACGAGCAGTACTTC.

The rearrangement joins TRBV19 to TRBJ1-2, with 8 bases matching TRBD1. V was pared by 6 bases and J by 7 bases, with 19 bases of the junction left unmatched. The CDR3 loop spans 17 amino acids. Germline values: CDR1 LNHDA, CDR2 SQIVND (reference sequence). CDR3 region: CASSYTLPGQAASGYTF. CDR3 sequence (DNA): TGTGCCAGTAGCTATACCTTGCCGGGACAGGCTGCCTCTGGCTACACCTTC.

The V call is TRBV19, the J call TRBJ2-2, with 8 bases matching TRBD1. Germline lookup yields CDR1 LNHDA and CDR2 SQIVND (reference sequence). V shed 5 bases and J 4 bases; nucleotides not matched to a gene: 9. The length of the CDR3 is 16 residues. The CDR3 DNA is TGTGCCAGTAGTCCCCACCAGGGGGCTGGCACCGGGGAGCTGTTTTTT. Its protein product is CASSPHQGAGTGELFF. The variable domain in full, with the rest retrieved from reference TRBV19 and TRBJ2-2, is DGGITQSPKYLFRKEGQNVTLSCEQNLNHDAMYWYRQDPGQGLRLIYYSQIVNDFQKGDIAEGYSVSREKKESFPLTVTSAQKNPTAFYLCASSPHQGAGTGELFFGEGSRLTVL.

The V call is TRBV7-9, the J call TRBJ2-7; 7 positions match TRBD2. CDR3 length: 13 residues. Germline V gene lookup returns CDR1 SEHNR and CDR2 FQNEAQ (reference sequence). The CDR3: CASGAGVGYEQYF. The CDR3 region has the DNA TGTGCATCCGGGGCGGGAGTAGGTTACGAGCAGTACTTC. The variable domain in full, with the rest retrieved from reference TRBV7-9 and TRBJ2-7, is DTGVSQNPRHKITKRGQNVTFRCDPISEHNRLYWYRQTLGQGPEFLTYFQNEAQLEKSRLLSDRFSAERPKGSFSTLEIQRTEQGDSAMYLCASGAGVGYEQYFGPGTRLTVT.

V is TRBV5-1 and J is TRBJ2-2, with D perhaps TRBD2 (6 bases). This CDR3 contains 15 residues. CDR1 and CDR2 from the germline V gene are SGHRS and YFSETQ. V lost 7 bases and J 2 bases, leaving 15 bases between the germline ends. The CDR3 region is CASSSGTSNTGELFF. CDR3 nucleotides: TGCGCCAGCTCCTCCGGGACTTCTAACACCGGGGAGCTGTTTTTT.

The chain combines TRBV24-1 with TRBJ2-3; no definite D call. The V and J ends lost 3 bases and 2 bases respectively, with 8 bases between them. Germline CDR1 reads KGHDR; CDR2 reads SFDVKD. The CDR3 spans 14 residues. This CDR3 is CATSDAVLTDTQYF. CDR3 nucleotide sequence: TGTGCCACCAGTGATGCGGTTCTCACAGATACGCAGTATTTT.

J is TRBJ2-7 and V is TRBV19, with 8 nucleotides matching TRBD2. The CDR3 has 20 amino acids. Germline CDR1 and CDR2: LNHDA and SQIVND (reference sequence). V was clipped by 8 bases and J by 6 bases; unmatched bases: 30. The CDR3 loop is CASGQSGSRAGVGVNCEQYF. CDR3 DNA: TGTGCCAGTGGGCAATCCGGAAGTCGAGCGGGAGTTGGGGTTAATTGCGAGCAGTACTTC.

The chain couples TRBV2 to TRBJ2-7, with a tentative D call TRBD2 (6 bases). Trimming stripped 3 bases from V and 7 bases from J, with 25 bases between. The CDR3 runs 17 residues. The V gene's germline CDR1 is SNHLY and CDR2 FYNNEI. DNA for the CDR3: TGTGCCAGCAGTGAGGGACTTCGACGTCAGGGTAGGGATGAGCAGTACTTC. Translation gives CASSEGLRRQGRDEQYF.

This sequence joins TRBV7-9 and TRBJ2-7; 7 bases line up with TRBD2. Germline assignment: CDR1 SEHNR and CDR2 FQNEAQ (reference sequence). Trimming at V came to 1 base and at J to 3 bases, leaving 6 bases not matched to a gene. The CDR3 runs to 15 residues. CDR3 protein: CASSLGGAGIYEQYF. The CDR3 DNA reads TGTGCCAGCAGCTTAGGGGGAGCGGGAATCTACGAGCAGTACTTC. Together with reference TRBV7-9 and TRBJ2-7, the CDR3 gives the full variable domain: DTGVSQNPRHKITKRGQNVTFRCDPISEHNRLYWYRQTLGQGPEFLTYFQNEAQLEKSRLLSDRFSAERPKGSFSTLEIQRTEQGDSAMYLCASSLGGAGIYEQYFGPGTRLTVT.

This clone was seen once. The chain combines TRBV2 with TRBJ2-5, with D maybe TRBD2 (6 bases). CDR1 and CDR2 from the germline V gene are SNHLY and FYNNEI. The ends were cut back, 2 bases at V and 2 bases at J, with 12 bases in the middle. The CDR3 runs 15 residues. CDR3 sequence reads: CASSEQWTTQETQYF. For the CDR3, the DNA is TGTGCCAGCAGTGAACAATGGACTACACAAGAGACCCAGTACTTC.

The V call is TRBV29-1, the J call TRBJ2-7, with 7 bases matching TRBD2. The V gene's germline CDR1 is SQVTM and CDR2 ANQGSEA. The CDR3 loop spans 15 amino acids. V lost 2 bases to trimming and J lost 1 base; unmatched junction nucleotides: 8. CDR3 amino acids: CSVELAGQLSYEQYF. The CDR3, as DNA: TGCAGCGTTGAATTAGCGGGTCAGCTATCCTACGAGCAGTACTTC.

The CDR3 protein is CASSGWGGDMAKNIQYF. The CDR3 nucleotides are TGTGCCAGTAGTGGGTGGGGCGGGGATATGGCCAAAAACATTCAGTACTTC. The rearrangement joins TRBV19 to TRBJ2-4; D possibly corresponds to TRBD2 (6 bases). The CDR3 is 17 residues long. Germline V CDR1 and CDR2: LNHDA, SQIVND (reference sequence). V gave up 5 bases and J gave up 1 base, with 18 bases separating them. The complete variable domain, with remaining parts taken from reference TRBV19 and TRBJ2-4, reads DGGITQSPKYLFRKEGQNVTLSCEQNLNHDAMYWYRQDPGQGLRLIYYSQIVNDFQKGDIAEGYSVSREKKESFPLTVTSAQKNPTAFYLCASSGWGGDMAKNIQYFGAGTRLSVL.

The V and J genes are TRBV5-5 and TRBJ1-1; unclear D gene. CDR1 SGHKS and CDR2 YYEKEE come from the germline V gene (reference sequence). The CDR3 length is 15 residues. V lost 3 bases, J lost 0 bases, and 12 bases lay in between. The CDR3 loop is CASSSRGLMNTEAFF. In nucleotides, the CDR3 is TGTGCCAGCAGCTCCCGAGGCCTTATGAACACTGAAGCTTTCTTT.

V and J are TRBV19 and TRBJ1-5; tentative D call: TRBD1 (5 bases). There are 13 residues in the CDR3. The germline V gene encodes CDR1 LNHDA and CDR2 SQIVND (reference sequence). V shed 9 bases and J shed 4 bases, with 13 bases lying between them. The CDR3 DNA reads as TGTGCCAGCAGGTTTGGGGCAAATCAGCCCCAGCATTTT. Protein sequence: CASRFGANQPQHF.

This sequence joins TRBV6-1 and TRBJ2-1, with TRBD1 as a possible D gene (6 bases). V lost 2 bases, J lost 12 bases, and 20 bases lay in between. The CDR3 length is 15 residues. CDR1 is MNHNS, CDR2 SASEGT, per germline. CDR3 in amino acids: CASSESPGVSLGQFF. Written as DNA, the CDR3 is TGTGCCAGCAGTGAATCTCCAGGGGTCTCGCTCGGGCAGTTCTTC.

About this clone: The identical CDR3 is also encoded by other nucleotide sequences in the sample. The J gene is TRBJ2-7, the V gene TRBV27, with D perhaps TRBD2 (6 bases). Germline CDR1 MNHEY, CDR2 SMNVEV (reference sequence). Trimming pared 3 bases from V and 6 bases from J, leaving 9 bases between. The CDR3 contains 12 residues. CDR3 DNA sequence: TGTGCCAGCAGTTTGGTCGGGGGCGAGCAGTACTTC. Residues: CASSLVGGEQYF.

This chain joins TRBV4-1 and TRBJ1-5; D remains unclear. The V end lost 3 bases, the J end lost 4 bases, and 4 bases lay between the germline ends. The CDR3 extends over 12 amino acids. Germline assignment: CDR1 MGHRA and CDR2 YSYEKL. The CDR3 nucleotides read TGCGCCAGCAGCCACTTAAATCAGCCCCAGCATTTT. The encoded protein is CASSHLNQPQHF.

This clone is a singleton in its sample. The J gene is TRBJ2-1, the V gene TRBV19; no reliable D call. This CDR3 contains 16 residues. Germline V lookup: CDR1 LNHDA, CDR2 SQIVND (reference sequence). V lost 0 bases and J lost 3, with 12 bases in between. Here the CDR3 reads CASSIEGVFLYNEQFF. The CDR3, as DNA: TGTGCCAGTAGTATAGAGGGCGTTTTCCTCTACAATGAGCAGTTCTTC.

This chain links TRBV18 with TRBJ2-7; TRBD2 is a possible D gene (7 bases). Germline CDR1 KGHSH, CDR2 LQKENI. The CDR3 totals 13 residues. V was pared by 2 bases and J by 7 bases, with 12 bases between. The CDR3 sequence: CASSPGGAEEQYF. CDR3 in DNA: TGTGCCAGCTCACCAGGGGGGGCTGAAGAGCAGTACTTC.

The V gene is TRBV28, the J gene TRBJ1-2; possible D gene TRBD1, 6 bases. The CDR3 spans 16 residues. CDR1 and CDR2 (germline): MDHEN, SYDVKM. Trimming took 6 bases from V and 6 from J, leaving 23 bases between them. CDR3 in amino acids: CASSLQSGTFLDGYTF. In DNA, the CDR3 is TGTGCCAGCAGCCTCCAATCCGGGACATTTCTTGATGGCTACACCTTC.

The genes are TRBV5-1 and TRBJ2-3; the D is unclear. This CDR3 has 16 residues. Trimming stripped 0 bases from V and 3 bases from J, with 14 bases between. CDR1 is SGHRS, CDR2 YFSETQ, per germline. The CDR3: CASSLANPPVTDTQYF. The CDR3, as DNA: TGCGCCAGCAGCTTGGCCAACCCCCCAGTTACAGATACGCAGTATTTT.

V and J are TRBV28 and TRBJ2-7, with 14 bases lining up with TRBD2. V was clipped by 5 bases and J by 4 bases; unmatched bases: 13. Per the germline V gene, CDR1 is MDHEN and CDR2 is SYDVKM. CDR3 size: 18 residues. For the CDR3, the DNA is TGTGCCAGCAGTGAAACTACCGGGACTAGCGGGAGTTTGTACGAGCAGTACTTC. Translation: CASSETTGTSGSLYEQYF.